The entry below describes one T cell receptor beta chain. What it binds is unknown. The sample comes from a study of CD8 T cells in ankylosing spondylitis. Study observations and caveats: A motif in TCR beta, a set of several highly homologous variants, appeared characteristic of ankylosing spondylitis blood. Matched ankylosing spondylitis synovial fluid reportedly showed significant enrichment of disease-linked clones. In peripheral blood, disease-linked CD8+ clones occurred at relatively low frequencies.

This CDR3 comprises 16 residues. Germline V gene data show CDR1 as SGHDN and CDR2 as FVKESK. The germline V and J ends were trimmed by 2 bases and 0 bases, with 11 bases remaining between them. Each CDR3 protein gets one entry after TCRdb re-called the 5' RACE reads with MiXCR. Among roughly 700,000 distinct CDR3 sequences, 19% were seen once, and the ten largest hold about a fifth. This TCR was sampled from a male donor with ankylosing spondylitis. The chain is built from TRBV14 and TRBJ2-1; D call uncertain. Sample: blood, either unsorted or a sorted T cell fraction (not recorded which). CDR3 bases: TGTGCCAGCAGCCAACGCCTATACAGCTCCTACAATGAGCAGTTCTTC. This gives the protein CASSQRLYSSYNEQFF.